The entry below describes one TCR beta chain. Its specific antigen is unknown. Qualities for individual bases were not recorded, and no much larger clone is one base off. Donors were healthy HIV-negative adults with no recently reported acute infections or vaccinations. Every donor was a Caucasian adult living in Nashville, Tennessee, USA. For unsorted samples, tens of millions of PBMCs were counted, and genomic DNA was extracted using the QIAamp DNA Blood Mini kit. Blood was obtained by leukapheresis, after which PBMCs were separated by Ficoll-Histopaque density gradient centrifugation and cryopreserved in liquid nitrogen vapor phase. The data are from a study of shared clonotypes between healthy human individuals (dated by TCRdb to the early 2020s). In the study overall: The cohort included three men and a couple of women between 18 and 49 years of age. Different laboratories and diverse techniques were used to prepare libraries and sequence TCR repertoires, to increase sequencing depth and limit assay-specific biases. The study deeply sequenced blood TCR repertoires of about 5 healthy adults to estimate repertoire size and the extent of clonotype sharing between individuals. Between about 0.85 and 9.5 billion PBMCs per donor were obtained by leukapheresis. Overall results and qualifications from the work: Based on pairwise subsampling, the degree of clonotype sharing among donors was expected to be affected by sequencing depth. The genetic and exposure-history diversity represented was limited by the small number of donors. Sampling was limited to blood, and TCR repertoires in tissue likely differ from TCR repertoires in blood.

TCR CDR3 regions were amplified from genomic DNA by multiplex PCR using the deep immunoSEQ assay. Extracted genomic DNA from each cell subset was spread evenly across all wells of several immunoSEQ 96-well plates, with each plate serving as a replicate. For unsorted PBMC, approximately 0.3 ug genomic DNA, equal to 30,000 or so T cell genomes, was loaded into each replicate PCR. Ten immunoSEQ deep assay plates were used to sequence unsorted PBMC genomic DNA. The purified libraries were quantified using a Qubit 3.0 fluorometer, sized with a Bioanalyzer 2100, and then quantified again using the KAPA Library Quantification kit. A separate single-read 150-cycle Illumina NextSeq 550 flow cell was used to sequence each immunoSEQ 96-well plate. Per the original workflow: Because only junctional sequences without quality scores were contained in the immunoSEQ output, filtering matching that applied to full-length reads could not be performed. To assign V/J genes and CDR3, sequences were annotated using PyIR, a Python wrapper for IgBLAST v1.9, with IMGT germline references. Reads were filtered out if the reads had weak V/J assignments (E-value above 1e-6), no CDR3, stop codons, out-of-frame junctions, or ambiguous translated residues. V3J clonotypes were defined by identical inferred V gene, J gene, and CDR3 amino acid sequence. Percentage overlap between repertoires was calculated by dividing the number of shared unique clonotypes by the size of the smaller repertoire. Repertoire richness was assessed with RTK rarefaction, the Chao1 estimator, and Recon v2.1 estimates of unobserved clonotypes. TCRdb limited this immuneACCESS table to in-frame rearrangements with V and J called. A share of clones is missing; checked studies link under half to unresolved V genes, and the rest is unexplained. Clone size and V and J calls were adopted from that table, with D and trimming inferred from the DNA. This sample comprises some 530,000 clones, 65% to 85% of them detected only once. Jointly, the top ten make up 9.5% to 15% of the sample.

Its CDR3 holds 12 amino acids, cysteine through phenylalanine. Only the CDR3 region is kept as DNA, spanning 36 bases read in frame from base 1. Relative to germline, V is 5 bases shorter and J is 5 bases shorter, with 9 bases between their ends. CDR1 and CDR2 were assigned from the germline V gene as MDHEN and SYDVKM. Input material: PBMCs. The chain employs TRBV28 and TRBJ2-5; no D gene is confidently identified. The receptor was isolated from a middle-aged woman in good health. Some clones in this sample may be carry-over from other donors' samples. The CDR3 reads CASSAGYETQYF. The bases are TGTGCCAGCAGTGCCGGTTACGAGACCCAGTACTTC.